A single sample gave rise to the 8 T cell receptor beta chains below, sequenced in a study of T cell changes during pregnancy in multiple sclerosis. The table came from immunoSEQ multiplex PCR; TCRdb's copy has only in-frame clones and leaves some out. This table has 90,000 to 95,000 clones, just under 95% appearing once. The sequencing here drew on peripheral blood, taken in the first trimester of pregnancy. The receptors here all came from a female donor with multiple sclerosis, enrolled in a pregnancy study.

This clone was seen only a few times. This sequence joins TRBV7-8 and TRBJ2-7, with D possibly being TRBD1 (6 bases). The CDR3 totals 17 residues. Trimming pared 1 base from V and 8 bases from J, leaving 24 bases between. Per the germline V gene, CDR1 is SGHVS and CDR2 is FQNEAQ. In DNA, the CDR3 is TGTGCCAGCAGCTTAGGAGGACCCCCGACGGGTCAGGGGAAGCAGTACTTC. Encoded protein: CASSLGGPPTGQGKQYF.

The genes are TRBV29-1 and TRBJ1-1; the D is unclear. This CDR3 is 11 amino acids long. Deletions cut 3 bases from V and 4 bases from J, with 6 bases between. Per the germline V gene, CDR1 is SQVTM and CDR2 is ANQGSEA. The CDR3 sequence: CSVDRGTEAFF. CDR3 nucleotide sequence: TGCAGCGTTGATCGGGGCACTGAAGCTTTCTTT.

V is TRBV13 and J is TRBJ1-6; D call uncertain. Per the germline V gene, CDR1 is PRHDT and CDR2 is FYEKMQ (reference sequence). Trimming took 5 bases from V and 7 from J, leaving 9 bases between them. This CDR3 comprises 13 residues. The CDR3 spells CASSPGPNSPLHF. The CDR3 DNA sequence: TGTGCCAGCAGCCCAGGCCCGAATTCACCCCTCCACTTT.

The rearrangement joins TRBV18 to TRBJ2-7; weak D call: TRBD2 (6 bases). The CDR3 is 15 amino acids. Germline V gives CDR1 KGHSH, CDR2 LQKENI. The V and J ends lost 3 bases and 7 bases respectively, with 19 bases between them. CDR3 in DNA: TGTGCCAGCTCACCCCGAAATGGACCCAGCGGGGAGCAGTACTTC. It translates to CASSPRNGPSGEQYF.

The rearrangement uses TRBV5-1 and TRBJ2-7; 7 bases line up with TRBD2. The germline CDR1 and CDR2 sequences are SGHRS and YFSETQ. V gave up 4 bases and J gave up 5 bases; unmatched junction bases: 12. This CDR3 has 15 amino acids. The CDR3 loop is CASSDQAGYRDEQYF. DNA for the CDR3: TGCGCCAGCAGCGACCAAGCGGGGTACCGAGACGAGCAGTACTTC.

This sequence joins TRBV5-6 and TRBJ1-1; possible D gene TRBD1, 5 bases. This CDR3 comprises 14 residues. The germline CDR1 and CDR2 sequences are SGHDT and YYEEEE. Between the trimmed V and J ends, which lost 0 bases and 1 base, there was a span of 7 bases. Written as DNA, the CDR3 is TGTGCCAGCAGCTTGGGAACAGGGAACACTGAAGCTTTCTTT. Its translation is CASSLGTGNTEAFF.

CDR3 in amino acids: CASSQDRGQVNSPLHF. The CDR3 DNA reads TGCGCCAGCAGCCAAGATCGGGGACAGGTGAACTCACCCCTCCACTTT. This chain connects TRBV4-1 to TRBJ1-6; 8 nucleotides agree with TRBD1. V shed 0 bases, J shed 10 bases, and the junction held 8 bases outside the gene matches. The CDR3 extends over 16 amino acids. Germline V gives CDR1 MGHRA, CDR2 YSYEKL.

This chain joins TRBV25-1 and TRBJ1-1; D unclear. The germline V gene has CDR1 MGHDK and CDR2 SYGVNS. The CDR3 extends over 13 amino acids. With 2 bases removed from V and 1 base from J, the gap between germline ends came to 5 bases. The CDR3: CASSETRNTEAFF. The CDR3 DNA sequence: TGTGCCAGCAGTGAAACCAGGAACACTGAAGCTTTCTTT.